A selection of T cell receptor beta chains follows, all from one sample in a study of T cells after somatic rescue of genetic block. Generated by immunoSEQ multiplex PCR, the TCRdb table keeps only in-frame clones and is missing some. The data hold tens of thousands of clones, with 75% to 90% observed a single time. Specimen: peripheral blood mononuclear cells (PBMCs). These receptors were collected from a woman between 18 and 30 years old. The CDR3 runs from the conserved cysteine through the conserved F or W. A D gene is named only where the DNA matches it firmly. A row's size may be missing; if present it is once, few, many or a size class.

j_call,d_call,clone_size,v_call,cdr3_aa,cdr3_nt
TRBJ2-7,NA,NA,TRBV27,CASSTTALDSHNYEQYF,TGTGCCAGCAGTACTACCGCCCTCGACAGCCACAACTACGAGCAGTACTTC
TRBJ2-1,NA,once,TRBV9,CASSPRLGGPYNEQFF,TGTGCCAGCAGCCCCCGTCTTGGCGGGCCCTACAATGAGCAGTTCTTC
TRBJ2-1,NA,NA,TRBV30,CAWSVKRLADEQFF,TGTGCCTGGAGTGTAAAGCGCCTGGCGGATGAGCAGTTCTTC
TRBJ2-2,NA,NA,TRBV18,CASSLNGELFF,TGTGCCAGCTCACTAAACGGGGAGCTGTTTTTT
TRBJ1-4,NA,NA,TRBV28,CASSLLGATNEKLFF,TGTGCCAGCAGTTTATTGGGAGCAACTAATGAAAAACTGTTTTTT
TRBJ2-2,TRBD2,once,TRBV27,CASSLSPGRRYTGELFF,TGTGCCAGCAGTTTATCCCCCGGGAGGAGGTACACCGGGGAGCTGTTTTTT
TRBJ2-7,TRBD1,NA,TRBV27,CASTKTGASYEQYF,TGTGCCAGCACCAAGACAGGGGCATCCTACGAGCAGTACTTC
TRBJ2-3,TRBD2,NA,TRBV6-1,CASSRGRAATDTQYF,TGTGCCAGCAGTCGGGGGAGGGCCGCAACAGATACGCAGTATTTT
TRBJ1-1,TRBD1,NA,TRBV9,CASSEVRGGQTGFNTEAFF,TGTGCCAGCAGCGAAGTACGTGGGGGACAGACGGGTTTTAACACTGAAGCTTTCTTT
TRBJ2-1,NA,NA,TRBV6-5,CASRPLPNSYNEQFF,TGTGCCAGCAGACCCCTACCGAACTCCTACAATGAGCAGTTCTTC
TRBJ1-2,NA,once,TRBV4-2,CASSQDLGNYGYTF,TGTGCCAGCAGCCAAGATCTCGGGAACTATGGCTACACCTTC
TRBJ2-1,TRBD2,NA,TRBV6-4,CASSDSSGNYNEQFF,TGTGCCAGCAGTGACTCCAGCGGGAACTACAATGAGCAGTTCTTC
TRBJ2-7,NA,NA,TRBV19,CASSPMSGPYYSYEQYF,TGTGCCAGTAGTCCGATGAGTGGGCCCTACTACTCCTACGAGCAGTACTTC
TRBJ2-1,TRBD2,NA,TRBV14,CASSQEVLAGDEQFF,TGTGCCAGCAGCCAAGAAGTCCTAGCGGGCGATGAGCAGTTCTTC
TRBJ1-1,NA,NA,TRBV25-1,CASSEWTVAEAFF,TGTGCCAGCAGTGAATGGACAGTGGCTGAAGCTTTCTTT
TRBJ2-7,NA,NA,TRBV7-9,CASSLAQGRAYEQYF,TGTGCCAGCAGCTTAGCCCAGGGGCGGGCCTACGAGCAGTACTTC
TRBJ2-5,NA,NA,TRBV7-7,CASSPSGHGLYF,TGTGCTAGCAGCCCCAGCGGGCACGGACTGTACTTC
TRBJ2-6,NA,NA,TRBV10-3,CAISGAPLVGANVLTF,TGTGCCATCAGTGGGGCCCCACTGGTTGGGGCCAACGTCCTGACTTTC
TRBJ1-5,NA,NA,TRBV7-8,CASSTPTGEAARGQPQHF,TGTGCCAGCAGCACCCCGACAGGAGAAGCGGCACGCGGCCAGCCCCAGCATTTT
TRBJ1-2,TRBD1,once,TRBV19,CASTLMGQGVQKANYGHTF,TGTGCCAGTACTCTTATGGGACAGGGAGTGCAGAAGGCTAACTATGGCCACACCTTC
TRBJ2-1,NA,NA,TRBV27,CASSRRPAGSEQFF,TGTGCCAGCAGTCGGCGGCCGGCGGGCAGTGAGCAGTTCTTC
TRBJ2-3,NA,NA,TRBV29-1,CSVGGGIGDTQYF,TGCAGCGTTGGAGGTGGGATCGGGGATACGCAGTATTTT
TRBJ2-7,NA,NA,TRBV6-5,CASSPVRGVSYEQYF,TGTGCCAGCAGCCCCGTCAGGGGAGTCTCCTACGAGCAGTACTTC
TRBJ1-2,NA,NA,TRBV11-2,CASSSGGVGGYTF,TGTGCCAGCAGCTCAGGCGGGGTTGGCGGCTACACCTTC
TRBJ2-5,NA,once,TRBV7-9,CASNPWGGFFETQYF,TGTGCCAGCAACCCATGGGGCGGATTCTTCGAGACCCAGTACTTC
TRBJ2-7,NA,NA,TRBV27,CASSQSTGTLTYEQYF,TGTGCCAGCAGCCAATCTACAGGGACACTAACCTACGAGCAGTACTTC
TRBJ2-1,TRBD2,NA,TRBV10-3,CAISGLAGANEQFF,TGTGCCATCAGTGGACTAGCGGGAGCTAATGAGCAGTTCTTC
TRBJ2-7,NA,NA,TRBV7-9,CASSGGVPKLEQYF,TGTGCCAGCAGCGGAGGGGTCCCGAAATTGGAGCAGTACTTC
TRBJ2-2,NA,NA,TRBV7-2,CASSLSHSGANTGELFF,TGTGCCAGCAGCTTATCCCATAGTGGAGCGAACACCGGGGAGCTGTTTTTT
TRBJ2-3,TRBD1,NA,TRBV6-4,CASSDSQGADTQYF,TGTGCCAGCAGTGACTCCCAGGGGGCAGATACGCAGTATTTT
TRBJ2-5,NA,NA,TRBV14,CASSQGNRDRVGVLSQETQYF,TGTGCCAGCAGCCAAGGAAATCGCGATAGGGTAGGCGTTTTGTCGCAAGAGACCCAGTACTTC
TRBJ1-2,NA,NA,TRBV5-4,CASSSGTPYGYTF,TGTGCCAGCAGCTCCGGGACTCCCTATGGCTACACCTTC
TRBJ1-1,TRBD1,once,TRBV28,CASSVHRGLGTEAFF,TGTGCCAGCAGTGTCCACAGGGGTTTGGGCACTGAAGCTTTCTTT
TRBJ1-2,NA,NA,TRBV6-5,CASKGTSYGYTF,TGTGCCAGCAAGGGTACAAGTTATGGCTACACCTTC
TRBJ2-1,NA,NA,TRBV29-1,CSVGWGGDSYNEQFF,TGCAGCGTTGGGTGGGGGGGCGACTCCTACAATGAGCAGTTCTTC
TRBJ2-6,NA,once,TRBV19,CASSPLGGANVLTF,TGTGCCAGTAGTCCCCTCGGTGGGGCCAACGTCCTGACTTTC
TRBJ1-2,NA,NA,TRBV7-9,CASTHPPGQVYGYTF,TGTGCCAGCACCCACCCTCCGGGGCAGGTCTATGGCTACACCTTC
TRBJ2-7,NA,NA,TRBV7-9,CASSLAGNYEQYF,TGTGCCAGCAGCTTAGCTGGTAACTACGAGCAGTACTTC
TRBJ2-1,NA,NA,TRBV6-4,CASSGIGGDNEQFF,TGTGCCAGCAGCGGAATAGGTGGGGACAATGAGCAGTTCTTC
TRBJ2-5,NA,NA,TRBV30,CAWRRQYQETQYF,TGTGCCTGGAGAAGGCAGTACCAAGAGACCCAGTACTTC
TRBJ1-2,NA,NA,TRBV30,CAWTGRAVNYGYTF,TGTGCCTGGACTGGCAGAGCAGTTAACTATGGCTACACCTTC
TRBJ2-5,TRBD1,NA,TRBV5-4,CASSVGQGGRETQYF,TGTGCCAGCAGCGTCGGACAGGGGGGACGAGAGACCCAGTACTTC
TRBJ1-1,NA,NA,TRBV5-1,CASSLVSGQGAEAFF,TGCGCCAGCAGCTTGGTAAGTGGGCAGGGCGCTGAAGCTTTCTTT
TRBJ2-1,TRBD2,NA,TRBV5-1,CASKGTSGRDEQFF,TGCGCCAGCAAGGGGACTAGCGGGAGGGATGAGCAGTTCTTC
TRBJ2-3,NA,NA,TRBV11-3,CASAPQASTDTQYF,TGTGCCAGCGCCCCACAGGCTAGCACAGATACGCAGTATTTT
TRBJ2-2,NA,once,TRBV7-8,CASSLITSRELFF,TGTGCCAGCAGCTTAATTACTTCCCGGGAGCTGTTTTTT
TRBJ2-3,NA,NA,TRBV25-1,CASSEGLTALNTDTQYF,TGTGCCAGCAGTGAAGGACTGACAGCCCTTAACACAGATACGCAGTATTTT
TRBJ2-5,NA,NA,TRBV15,CATSLRTFKVETQYF,TGTGCCACCAGCCTCAGGACCTTCAAGGTGGAGACCCAGTACTTC
TRBJ2-7,NA,NA,TRBV6-1,CASIEGSPPNEQYF,TGTGCCAGCATCGAAGGCAGCCCCCCGAACGAGCAGTACTTC
TRBJ2-1,NA,NA,TRBV28,CASSLISGRSSYNEQFF,TGTGCCAGCAGTTTAATTTCCGGCAGGAGCTCCTACAATGAGCAGTTCTTC
TRBJ1-2,NA,NA,TRBV5-1,CASSLNSNYGYTF,TGCGCCAGCAGCTTGAATTCTAACTATGGCTACACCTTC
TRBJ2-6,TRBD2,NA,TRBV29-1,CSVEFRGVGANVLTF,TGCAGCGTTGAATTCCGGGGGGTAGGGGCCAACGTCCTGACTTTC
TRBJ2-7,NA,NA,TRBV7-9,CASSPGGQGVYF,TGTGCCAGCAGCCCCGGGGGCCAAGGGGTGTACTTC
TRBJ1-3,NA,NA,TRBV15,CATLIGQGIGISGNTIYF,TGTGCCACCCTCATTGGGCAGGGTATAGGGATCTCTGGAAACACCATATATTTT
TRBJ2-7,TRBD2,NA,TRBV5-1,CASSRGLAGGDEQYF,TGCGCCAGCAGCCGAGGACTAGCGGGAGGCGACGAGCAGTACTTC
TRBJ2-1,TRBD2,once,TRBV5-1,CASGIAGGPYNEQFF,TGCGCCAGCGGCATAGCGGGAGGCCCCTACAATGAGCAGTTCTTC
TRBJ1-2,NA,NA,TRBV28,CASSSAGYGYTF,TGTGCCAGCAGTTCGGCAGGGTATGGCTACACCTTC
TRBJ1-2,NA,NA,TRBV5-1,CASSLTDGYGYTF,TGCGCCAGCAGCTTGACGGACGGCTATGGCTACACCTTC
TRBJ2-7,TRBD2,NA,TRBV5-4,CASSQTSGSTYEQYF,TGTGCCAGCAGCCAAACTAGCGGGAGTACCTACGAGCAGTACTTC